This TCR beta chain was sequenced for a study of blood T cell repertoires in COVID-19. Across the whole study: Donors in the United States, Italy and Spain gave samples during acute or convalescent COVID-19. From T cells, B-cell-depleted T cells, or PBMCs came the material, which was cDNA or gDNA.

CDR3 length equals 12 residues. With 3 bases removed from V and 6 bases from J, the gap between germline ends came to 6 bases. Germline assignment: CDR1 LGHDT and CDR2 YNNKEL (reference sequence). Individuals aged roughly 18 to 95 years were recruited from approximately 24 US areas. Method: immunoSEQ multiplex PCR; TCRdb's copy keeps in-frame clones and lacks some. Counted here are under 200,000 clones, about 80% occurring once; the ten biggest clones make up roughly 11%. The sample was PBMCs or T cells enriched from blood (not recorded which). The clonotype was recovered from a man between 50 and 59 years old who had recovered from COVID-19. The chain is built from TRBV3-1 (or the pseudogene TRBV3-2) and TRBJ2-1; the D is unclear. This CDR3 reads CASSQLGNEQFF. CDR3 DNA: TGTGCCAGCAGCCAGCTCGGCAATGAGCAGTTCTTC.